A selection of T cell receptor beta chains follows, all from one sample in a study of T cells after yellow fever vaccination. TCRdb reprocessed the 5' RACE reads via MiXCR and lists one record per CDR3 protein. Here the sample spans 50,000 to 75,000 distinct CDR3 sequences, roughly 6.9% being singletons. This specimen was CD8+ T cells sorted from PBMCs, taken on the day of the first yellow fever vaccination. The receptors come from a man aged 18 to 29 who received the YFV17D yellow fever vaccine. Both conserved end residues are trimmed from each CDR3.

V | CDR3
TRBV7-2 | ASSRRDTQY
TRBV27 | ASSLEGVGEQF
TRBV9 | ASSVERGTEAF
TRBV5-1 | ASRTIRDGQKNSYEQY
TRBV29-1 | SGWGMDGNTIY
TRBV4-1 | ASSRKLAGIQETQY
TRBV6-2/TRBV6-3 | ASSYLLANTGELF
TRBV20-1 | SARDGDWDSGNTIY
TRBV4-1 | ASSQERRGPYEQY
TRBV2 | ASRLGGAMNTEAF
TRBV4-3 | ASSRSLRDSNEQF
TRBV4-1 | ASSQGNREGEQF
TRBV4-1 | ASSQEHTYGYT
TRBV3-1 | ASSQLAGGRRNEQF
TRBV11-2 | ASSPRSSQNTEAF
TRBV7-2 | ASSRSGSSYNEQF
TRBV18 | ASSPTGGTTYEQY
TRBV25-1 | ASSEWDYGQPQR
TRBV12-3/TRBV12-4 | ASRTLGGNAETQY
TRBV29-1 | SAGGIEAF
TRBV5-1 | ASSLKGDTISGANVLT
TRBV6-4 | ASSERLAGTDTQY
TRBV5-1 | ASSLGGAPFNEQF
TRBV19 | ASKRGGTEAF
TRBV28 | ASSLHNTGELF
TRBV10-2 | ASSWGTRAGELF
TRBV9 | ASSASRGAWSGYT
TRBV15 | ATRPGVSGANVLT
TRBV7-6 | ASSLGAGSGNTIY
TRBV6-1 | ASSPHELAKNIQY
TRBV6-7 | ACSLSVGTGVLWTGELF
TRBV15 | ATSLQGADEQF
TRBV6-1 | ASSNGFGSDTQY
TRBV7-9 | ASSLGGGNTEAF
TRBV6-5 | ASSFQGQLNTEAF
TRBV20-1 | SARDRADGGQF
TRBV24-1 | ATSDLGRRTQY
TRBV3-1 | ASSQPYRGTYEQY
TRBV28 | ATRDLNTEAF
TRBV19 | ASSQGAPSGQY
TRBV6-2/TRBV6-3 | ASSYSQSPRETQY
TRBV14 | ASSYSRTEAF